One and the same sample provided the 4 T cell receptor beta chains below, sequenced in a study of T cells in localized non-small cell lung cancer. Sequenced by immunoSEQ multiplex PCR; TCRdb stores in-frame clones only, minus some. There are some 1,000 clones in the sample; 21% occur only once, and approximately 30% lies in the top ten. Sequenced here: normal lung tissue next to the tumor, sampled before any cancer treatment. The receptors shown here come from a male donor at least 60 years old with stage III lung adenocarcinoma.

By its share, this clone is medium-sized. V and J are TRBV11-3 and TRBJ2-7; a weak D match, TRBD2 (6 bases). The V gene's germline CDR1 is SGHNT and CDR2 YENEEA. This CDR3 is built from 14 residues. The ends were cut back, 5 bases at V and 3 bases at J, with 14 bases in the middle. The DNA for the CDR3 is TGTGCCAGCAGCCTTCGGGGGAACCACTACGAGCAGTACTTC. Protein: CASSLRGNHYEQYF.

This rearrangement joins TRBV11-3 to TRBJ1-1; perhaps TRBD1 as D (5 bases). V was clipped by 7 bases and J by 1 base, with 16 bases between them. The V gene's germline CDR1 is SGHNT and CDR2 YENEEA. The CDR3 is made up of 15 amino acids. The CDR3 coding sequence is TGTGCCAGCAACCGAAATCCCGGACAGAACACTGAAGCTTTCTTT. It specifies CASNRNPGQNTEAFF.

The rearrangement joins TRBV19 to TRBJ1-6, with D unclear. The CDR3 length is 16 residues. The germline V gene has CDR1 LNHDA and CDR2 SQIVND (reference sequence). Trimming took 7 bases from V and 0 from J, leaving 13 bases between them. CDR3 region: CASMGSRSSYNSPLHF. DNA of the CDR3: TGTGCCAGTATGGGCAGTCGTAGCTCCTATAATTCACCCCTCCACTTT.

This chain links TRBV4-1 with TRBJ1-1; the D is unclear. V was clipped by 5 bases and J by 3 bases, with 13 bases between them. This CDR3 is built from 14 residues. Germline lookup yields CDR1 MGHRA and CDR2 YSYEKL. CDR3 DNA: TGCGCCAGCAGCGGTCCTCTTAGGGACACTGAAGCTTTCTTT. Amino acids: CASSGPLRDTEAFF.